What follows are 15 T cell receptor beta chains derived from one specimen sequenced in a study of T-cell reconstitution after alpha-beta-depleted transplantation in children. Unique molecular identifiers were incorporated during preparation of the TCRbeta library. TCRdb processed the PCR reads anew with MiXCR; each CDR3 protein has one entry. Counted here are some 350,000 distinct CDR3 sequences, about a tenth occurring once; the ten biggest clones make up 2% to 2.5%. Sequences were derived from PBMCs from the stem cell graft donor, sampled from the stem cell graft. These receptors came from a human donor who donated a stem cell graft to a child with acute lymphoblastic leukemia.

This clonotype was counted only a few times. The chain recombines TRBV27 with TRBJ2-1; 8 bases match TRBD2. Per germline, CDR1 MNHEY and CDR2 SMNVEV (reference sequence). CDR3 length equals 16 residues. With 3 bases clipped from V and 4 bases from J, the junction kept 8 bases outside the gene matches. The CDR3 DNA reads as TGTGCCAGCAGTTTTCAAGGCGGGAGGACTTACAATGAGCAGTTCTTC. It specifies CASSFQGGRTYNEQFF.

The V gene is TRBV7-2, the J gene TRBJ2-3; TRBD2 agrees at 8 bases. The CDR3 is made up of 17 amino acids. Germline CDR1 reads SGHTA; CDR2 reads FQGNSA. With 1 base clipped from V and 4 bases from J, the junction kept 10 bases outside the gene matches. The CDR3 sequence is CASSLGGTRLSADTQYF. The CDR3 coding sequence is TGTGCCAGCAGCTTAGGTGGGACTAGGCTCTCGGCAGATACGCAGTATTTT.

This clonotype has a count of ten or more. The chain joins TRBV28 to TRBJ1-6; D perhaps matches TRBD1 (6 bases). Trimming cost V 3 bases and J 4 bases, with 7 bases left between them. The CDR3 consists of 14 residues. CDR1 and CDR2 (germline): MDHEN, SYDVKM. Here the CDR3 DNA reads TGTGCCAGCAGTTTCGGACAGTATAATTCACCCCTCCACTTT. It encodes CASSFGQYNSPLHF.

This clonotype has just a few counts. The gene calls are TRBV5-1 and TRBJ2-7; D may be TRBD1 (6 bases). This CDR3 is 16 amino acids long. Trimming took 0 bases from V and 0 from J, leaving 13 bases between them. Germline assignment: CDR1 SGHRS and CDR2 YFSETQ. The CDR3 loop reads CASSLEGGSGSYEQYF. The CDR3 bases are TGCGCCAGCAGCTTGGAAGGGGGTAGTGGCTCCTACGAGCAGTACTTC.

DNA of the CDR3: TGTGCCAGCAGCTTAGTGGCTAGCGGGAAGGAGACCCAGTACTTC. Residues: CASSLVASGKETQYF. The chain uses TRBV7-2 and TRBJ2-5, with 9 positions matching TRBD2. The J segment lost 5 bases and the V segment lost 1 base, leaving 5 bases of the junction unmatched. The CDR3 loop spans 15 amino acids. Germline-derived CDR1 and CDR2 are SGHTA and FQGNSA.

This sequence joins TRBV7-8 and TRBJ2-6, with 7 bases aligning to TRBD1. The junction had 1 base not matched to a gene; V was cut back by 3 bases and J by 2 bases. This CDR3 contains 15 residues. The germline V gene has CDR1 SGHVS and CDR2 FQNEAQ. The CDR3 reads CASSFDRAGANVLTF. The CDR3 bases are TGTGCCAGCAGCTTCGACAGGGCTGGGGCCAACGTCCTGACTTTC. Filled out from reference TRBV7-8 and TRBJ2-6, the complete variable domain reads GAGVSQSPRYKVAKRGQDVALRCDPISGHVSLFWYQQALGQGPEFLTYFQNEAQLDKSGLPSDRFFAERPEGSVSTLKIQRTQQEDSAVYLCASSFDRAGANVLTFGAGSRLTVL.

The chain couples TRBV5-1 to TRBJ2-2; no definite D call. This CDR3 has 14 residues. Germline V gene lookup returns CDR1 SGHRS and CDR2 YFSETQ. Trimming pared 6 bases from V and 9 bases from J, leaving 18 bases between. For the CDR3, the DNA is TGCGCCAGCACCCTAGAGTCCACGTTCCGGGAGCTGTTTTTT. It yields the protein CASTLESTFRELFF.

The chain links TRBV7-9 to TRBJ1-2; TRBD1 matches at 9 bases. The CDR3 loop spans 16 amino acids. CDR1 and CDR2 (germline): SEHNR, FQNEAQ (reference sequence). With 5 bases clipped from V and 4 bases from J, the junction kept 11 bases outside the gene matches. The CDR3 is CASSALPGQGFYGYTF. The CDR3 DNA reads TGTGCCAGCAGCGCGTTGCCGGGACAGGGATTCTATGGCTACACCTTC.

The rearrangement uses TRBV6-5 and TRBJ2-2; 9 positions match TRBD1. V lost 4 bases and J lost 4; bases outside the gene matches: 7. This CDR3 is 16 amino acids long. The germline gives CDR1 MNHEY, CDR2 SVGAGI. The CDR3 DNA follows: TGTGCCAGCAGTTCCCCCGGGACAGGGATCACCGGGGAGCTGTTTTTT. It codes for CASSSPGTGITGELFF.

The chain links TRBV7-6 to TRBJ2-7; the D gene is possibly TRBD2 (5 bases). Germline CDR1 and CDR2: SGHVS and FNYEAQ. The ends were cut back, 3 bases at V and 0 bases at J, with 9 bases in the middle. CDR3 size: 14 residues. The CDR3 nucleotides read TGTGCCAGCAGCTTCGCAGAGGGCTCCTACGAGCAGTACTTC. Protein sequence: CASSFAEGSYEQYF.

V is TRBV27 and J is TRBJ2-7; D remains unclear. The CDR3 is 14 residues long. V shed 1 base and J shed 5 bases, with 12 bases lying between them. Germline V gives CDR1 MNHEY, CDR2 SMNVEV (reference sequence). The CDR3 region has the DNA TGTGCCAGCAGTTTATTAGTAAGTAGCCACGAGCAGTACTTC. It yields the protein CASSLLVSSHEQYF.

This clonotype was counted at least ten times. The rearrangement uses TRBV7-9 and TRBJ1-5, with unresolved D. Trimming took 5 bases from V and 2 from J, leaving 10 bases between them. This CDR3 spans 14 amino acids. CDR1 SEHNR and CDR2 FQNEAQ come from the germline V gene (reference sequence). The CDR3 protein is CASSPTAGNQPQHF. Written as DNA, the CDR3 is TGTGCCAGCAGCCCTACGGCCGGCAATCAGCCCCAGCATTTT.

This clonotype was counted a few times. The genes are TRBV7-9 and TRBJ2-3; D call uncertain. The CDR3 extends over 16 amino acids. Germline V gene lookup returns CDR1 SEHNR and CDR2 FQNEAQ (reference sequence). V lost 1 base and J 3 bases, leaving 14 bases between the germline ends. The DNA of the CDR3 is TGTGCCAGCAGCTTAGTAATCTCAGGAGCGACAGATACGCAGTATTTT. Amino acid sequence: CASSLVISGATDTQYF.

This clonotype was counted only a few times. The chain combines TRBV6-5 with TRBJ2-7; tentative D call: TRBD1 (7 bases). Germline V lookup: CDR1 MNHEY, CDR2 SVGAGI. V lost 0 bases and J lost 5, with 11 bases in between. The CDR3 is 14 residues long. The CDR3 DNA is TGTGCCAGCAGTTACTCGGAGGGGGCAAACGAGCAGTACTTC. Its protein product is CASSYSEGANEQYF.

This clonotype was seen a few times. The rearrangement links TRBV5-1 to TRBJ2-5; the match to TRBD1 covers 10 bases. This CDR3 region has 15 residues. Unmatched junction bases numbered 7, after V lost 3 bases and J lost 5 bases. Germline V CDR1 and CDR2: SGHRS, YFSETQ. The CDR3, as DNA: TGCGCCAGCAGCTCCGGGACAGGGGATGGGGAGACCCAGTACTTC. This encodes CASSSGTGDGETQYF.